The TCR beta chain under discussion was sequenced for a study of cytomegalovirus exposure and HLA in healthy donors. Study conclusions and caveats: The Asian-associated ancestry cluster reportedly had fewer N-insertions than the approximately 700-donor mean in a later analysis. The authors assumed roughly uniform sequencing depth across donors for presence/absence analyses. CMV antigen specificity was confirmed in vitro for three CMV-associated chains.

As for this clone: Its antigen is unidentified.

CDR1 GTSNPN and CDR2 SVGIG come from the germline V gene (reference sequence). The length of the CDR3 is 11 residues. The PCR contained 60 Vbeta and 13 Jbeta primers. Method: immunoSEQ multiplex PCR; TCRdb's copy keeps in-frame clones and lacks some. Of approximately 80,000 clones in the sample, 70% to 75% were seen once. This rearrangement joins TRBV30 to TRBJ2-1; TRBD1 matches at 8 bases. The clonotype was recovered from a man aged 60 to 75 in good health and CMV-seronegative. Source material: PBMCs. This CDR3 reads CAQGGYNEQFF. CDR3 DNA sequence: TGTGCACAGGGGGGCTACAATGAGCAGTTCTTC. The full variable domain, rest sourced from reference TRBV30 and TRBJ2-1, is SQTIHQWPATLVQPVGSPLSLECTVEGTSNPNLYWYRQAAGRGLQLLFYSVGIGQISSEVPQNLSASRPQDRQFILSSKKLLLSDSGFYLCAQGGYNEQFFGPGTRLTVL.